This T cell receptor beta chain was sequenced in a study of T-cell memory formation after mild COVID-19. General study results and limits: In pre-infection memory, a portion of responding clones appeared, which suggested that cross-reactive memory joined. Later expanders leaned CD4+, whereas clones that contracted between day 15 and 85 were balanced CD4/CD8.

V dropped 11 bases and J dropped 7; count of bases not matched to a gene: 8. The CDR3 spans 11 residues. Germline V CDR1 and CDR2: LNHDA, SQIVND (reference sequence). A few counts support this clonotype. The antigen remains undetermined. It was 5'RACE with constant-segment primers that produced the TCR alpha and TCR beta cDNA libraries, which carried sample barcodes and UMIs. Via MiXCR, TCRdb re-called the 5' RACE reads, giving one row per CDR3 protein. The sample yields 400,000 or so distinct CDR3 sequences, roughly 20% seen once. The sequenced sample was PBMCs or a T cell subset sorted from them (not recorded which). The origin of this receptor is an adult woman who had mild COVID-19 (a few samples of this study predate the infection). Cell type and time point are not known. The gene calls are TRBV19 and TRBJ2-7, with TRBD2 matching 7 bases. The CDR3 sequence: CAASGGGEQYF. Written as DNA, the CDR3 is TGTGCCGCTTCGGGCGGGGGTGAGCAGTACTTC.